This entry concerns a single T cell receptor (beta chain). The sample is drawn from a study of PD-L1 blockade in urothelial cancer. Time point given: pretreatment peripheral blood. Looked up from germline, CDR1 is MRHNA and CDR2 is SNTAGT. The length of the CDR3 is 13 residues. Between the trimmed V and J ends, which lost 5 bases and 5 bases, there was a span of 12 bases. TCRdb keeps only in-frame clones here, not all; method: immunoSEQ multiplex PCR. The table lists about 95,000 clones, more than 75% of them singletons. The chain combines TRBV6-4 with TRBJ1-2, with a weak D call TRBD1 (5 bases). The TCR comes from a man in his 60s with urothelial cancer. The source material was PBMCs, sampled around atezolizumab (anti-PD-L1) treatment. The CDR3 reads CASSQGASYGYTF. CDR3 DNA sequence: TGTGCCAGCAGTCAGGGTGCCTCTTATGGCTACACCTTC.